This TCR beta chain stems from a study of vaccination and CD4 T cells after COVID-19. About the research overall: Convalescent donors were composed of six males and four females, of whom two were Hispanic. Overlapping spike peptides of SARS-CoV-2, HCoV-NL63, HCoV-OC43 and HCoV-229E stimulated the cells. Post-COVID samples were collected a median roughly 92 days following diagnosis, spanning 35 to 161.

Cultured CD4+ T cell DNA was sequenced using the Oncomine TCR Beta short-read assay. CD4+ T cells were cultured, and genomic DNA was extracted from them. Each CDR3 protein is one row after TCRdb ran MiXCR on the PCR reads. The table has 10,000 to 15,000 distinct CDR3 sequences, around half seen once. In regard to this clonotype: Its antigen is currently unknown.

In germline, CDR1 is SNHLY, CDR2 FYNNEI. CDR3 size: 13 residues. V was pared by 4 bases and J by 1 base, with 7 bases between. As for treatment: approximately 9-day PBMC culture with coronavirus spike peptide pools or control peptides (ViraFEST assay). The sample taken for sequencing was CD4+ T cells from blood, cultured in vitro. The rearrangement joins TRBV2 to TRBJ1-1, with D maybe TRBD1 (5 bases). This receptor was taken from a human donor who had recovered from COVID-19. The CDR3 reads CASSGTPNTEAFF. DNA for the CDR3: TGTGCCAGCAGTGGGACACCGAACACTGAAGCTTTCTTT.